This T cell receptor (beta chain) was documented in a study of PD-L1 blockade in urothelial cancer. CDR1 is SGHAT, CDR2 FQNNGV, per germline. Trimming removed 1 base at V and 5 bases at J, with 13 bases between. CDR3 length: 15 residues. Each PCR had synthetic TCR analog templates added to it as a spike-in. Method: immunoSEQ multiplex PCR; TCRdb's copy keeps in-frame clones and lacks some. In the table there are approximately 58,000 clones, more than 65% of which are singletons. The specimen was PBMCs, collected around atezolizumab (anti-PD-L1) treatment. The receptor was isolated from a man between 70 and 80 years old with urothelial cancer. The chain couples TRBV11-2 to TRBJ2-3; possibly TRBD2 for D (6 bases). Here the CDR3 DNA reads TGTGCCAGCAGCTTAGGCGGGGCGTCTAGAGATACGCAGTATTTT. Its translation: CASSLGGASRDTQYF.